The table lists the clone carrying this TCR beta chain with a few counts. This record comes from a study of human T cells and chemical hapten exposure. About the research overall: The study sensitized with 2% DPC on a 2 cm by 2 cm patch of upper inner arm skin. Small pooled library volume differences chiefly drove per-sample TCR yield variation.

Germline V lookup: CDR1 LNHDA, CDR2 SQIVND (reference sequence). The CDR3 is 13 residues long. V was clipped by 5 bases and J by 6 bases, with 11 bases between them. Time point noted: patch test 2, 6 weeks after DPC sensitization. Treatment reported: therapeutic diphenylcyclopropenone sensitization with weekly scalp DPC. Extraction yielded total RNA from whole blood (unfractionated). Drawing of blood took place ahead of applying each patch test. Each CDR3 protein is one row after TCRdb ran MiXCR on the RACE reads. The top ten hold around 14% of the sample, which has around 42,000 distinct CDR3 sequences, 9.5% to 10% seen once.

The sequence came from a woman younger than 45 with alopecia areata. Some clones in this sample may be carry-over from other donors' samples. Sequenced material: whole blood, taken in connection with sensitization to the hapten diphenylcyclopropenone (DPC). The V call is TRBV19, the J call TRBJ1-5, with D perhaps TRBD1 (6 bases). The CDR3 DNA reads TGTGCCAGTAGTCTACAGGGCCCTCAGCCCCAGCATTTT. Residues: CASSLQGPQPQHF.